This is a list of T cell receptor beta chains from one sample in a study of cytomegalovirus exposure and HLA in healthy donors. TCRdb keeps only in-frame clones here, not all; method: immunoSEQ multiplex PCR. The sample shows about 160,000 clones, roughly 83% of them seen only once. Sequencing used PBMCs. These receptors all come from a man aged 30-40 years in good health and CMV-seropositive. The CDR3 runs from the conserved cysteine through the conserved F or W. The order of the fields is D gene, V gene, J gene, clone size, CDR3 protein, CDR3 DNA. A D gene is named only where the DNA matches it firmly. For some rows the clone size is stated as once, few or many, or as a class when expanded; others skip it.

TRBD2	TRBV9	TRBJ2-1	-	CASSQRGAFKDEQFF	TGTGCCAGCAGCCAGCGGGGGGCGTTTAAGGATGAGCAGTTCTTC
TRBD1	TRBV2	TRBJ1-2	-	CASSEARGQLNYGYTF	TGTGCCAGCAGTGAAGCGAGGGGACAGCTAAACTATGGCTACACCTTC
-	TRBV14	TRBJ1-3	medium-sized	CASSQLGREGRNTIYF	TGTGCCAGCAGCCAGCTGGGCAGGGAAGGAAGAAACACCATATATTTT
-	TRBV5-1	TRBJ2-7	-	CASSLGIATNEQYF	TGCGCCAGCAGCTTGGGAATAGCGACTAACGAGCAGTACTTC
-	TRBV9	TRBJ2-7	-	CASSVEQRLGGTYEQYF	TGTGCCAGCAGCGTAGAACAGAGGCTAGGTGGGACATACGAGCAGTACTTC
TRBD1	TRBV4-3	TRBJ1-4	-	CASSPQGTVQFSNEKLFF	TGCGCCAGCAGCCCCCAGGGGACAGTTCAATTTTCGAATGAAAAACTGTTTTTT
TRBD2	TRBV7-6	TRBJ2-5	-	CASGTSGGTQYF	TGTGCCAGCGGGACTAGCGGGGGAACCCAGTACTTC
TRBD1	TRBV10-3	TRBJ1-1	once	CAIKDREYTEAFF	TGTGCCATCAAGGACAGGGAGTATACTGAAGCTTTCTTT
TRBD1	TRBV6-5	TRBJ1-3	-	CASSRTGGSGNTIYF	TGTGCCAGCAGTCGTACAGGGGGCTCTGGAAACACCATATATTTT
TRBD2	TRBV15	TRBJ2-7	-	CATSRDPGTSGRSYEQYF	TGTGCCACCAGCAGAGATCCCGGGACTAGCGGGAGATCCTACGAGCAGTACTTC
TRBD1	TRBV27	TRBJ1-5	-	CASSRSPGGSNQPQHF	TGTGCCAGCAGTCGAAGTCCAGGGGGCAGCAATCAGCCCCAGCATTTT
-	TRBV5-1	TRBJ2-3	-	CASSLFDSADTQYF	TGCGCCAGCAGCCTGTTCGATAGCGCAGATACGCAGTATTTT
TRBD2	TRBV11-2	TRBJ2-1	few	CASSGAGVSYYNEQFF	TGTGCCAGCAGCGGGGCGGGGGTCTCGTACTACAATGAGCAGTTCTTC
-	TRBV5-4	TRBJ1-1	-	CASSPGDRNTEAFF	TGTGCCAGCAGCCCTGGCGACAGGAACACTGAAGCTTTCTTT
TRBD2	TRBV5-6	TRBJ2-5	-	CASSWGLAGGPRETQYF	TGTGCCAGCAGCTGGGGACTAGCGGGAGGGCCTAGAGAGACCCAGTACTTC
TRBD1	TRBV30	TRBJ2-1	-	CASGQSNNEQFF	TGTGCCTCGGGACAGAGTAACAATGAGCAGTTCTTC